Below, 31 T cell receptor beta chains from the same sample are listed, as sequenced in a study of vaccination effects on CD4 cells after COVID-19. No cognate antigen is known for these TCRs. Having been cultured for about 10 days, the cells underwent CD4+ T cell isolation. Method: immunoSEQ multiplex PCR; TCRdb's copy keeps in-frame clones and lacks some. The sample has over 45,000 clones, approximately 61% seen once; the top ten hold about 5%. This sample comprised CD4+ T cells from PBMCs cultured without peptide, obtained before COVID-19 vaccination. The receptors originated from a human donor who received a COVID-19 vaccine.

This rearrangement joins TRBV3-1 (or the pseudogene TRBV3-2) to TRBJ2-7; a possible D gene is TRBD1 (6 bases). The V gene's germline CDR1 is LGHDT and CDR2 YNNKEL (reference sequence). V lost 6 bases, J lost 5 bases, and 14 bases lay in between. This CDR3 is 13 amino acids long. The CDR3 loop is CASSKRDNNEQYF. The CDR3 coding sequence is TGTGCCAGCAGTAAGAGGGACAACAACGAGCAGTACTTC.

The chain uses TRBV7-2 and TRBJ2-5; D perhaps matches TRBD2 (6 bases). The CDR3 contains 15 residues. Trimming took 1 base from V and 1 from J, leaving 10 bases between them. Germline CDR1 reads SGHTA; CDR2 reads FQGNSA. The CDR3 sequence is CASSLVGGTQETQYF. Written as DNA, the CDR3 is TGTGCCAGCAGCTTAGTAGGCGGGACCCAAGAGACCCAGTACTTC.

The V call is TRBV5-1, the J call TRBJ1-4; D unclear. This CDR3 contains 12 residues. Per germline, CDR1 SGHRS and CDR2 YFSETQ. V was clipped by 7 bases and J by 5 bases, with 9 bases between them. The CDR3 region is CASSTPNEKLFF. CDR3 in DNA: TGCGCCAGCTCTACTCCCAATGAAAAACTGTTTTTT.

CDR3 residues: CASSLPGKKAFF. CDR3 sequence (DNA): TGTGCCAGCAGTTTACCAGGGAAGAAAGCTTTCTTT. This chain uses TRBV28 with TRBJ1-1, with D perhaps matching TRBD1 (5 bases). Trimming left V 2 bases short and J 9 bases short, with 10 bases between. This CDR3 spans 12 amino acids. Germline CDR1 is MDHEN and CDR2 is SYDVKM. Full variable domain (missing parts from reference TRBV28 and TRBJ1-1): DVKVTQSSRYLVKRTGEKVFLECVQDMDHENMFWYRQDPGLGLRLIYFSYDVKMKEKGDIPEGYSVSREKKERFSLILESASTNQTSMYLCASSLPGKKAFFGQGTRLTVV.

The chain recombines TRBV6-5 with TRBJ1-5; the D is unclear. The CDR3 covers 13 residues. CDR1 is MNHEY and CDR2 is SVGAGI in the germline V gene. The V end lost 6 bases, the J end lost 6 bases, and 12 bases lay between the germline ends. This CDR3 is CASRLNRAQPQHF. The DNA of the CDR3 is TGTGCCAGCAGGCTTAACAGAGCTCAGCCCCAGCATTTT.

The chain has TRBV7-2 and TRBJ2-7; 8 bases align to TRBD2. The CDR3 contains 16 residues. Per the germline V gene, CDR1 is SGHTA and CDR2 is FQGNSA. Trimming took 5 bases from V and 0 from J; bases not matched to a gene: 9. The CDR3 loop is CASSRRSGGSSYEQYF. The CDR3 DNA is TGTGCCAGCAGCCGCCGCTCGGGAGGGAGCTCCTACGAGCAGTACTTC.

V gene TRBV7-2 combines with J gene TRBJ1-1, with a possible D match to TRBD1 (5 bases). The germline V gene has CDR1 SGHTA and CDR2 FQGNSA. Trimming pared 5 bases from V and 1 base from J, leaving 14 bases between. The CDR3 consists of 15 residues. The CDR3 bases are TGTGCCAGCAGCACCTCCTTAGGACAGAACACTGAAGCTTTCTTT. Its protein is CASSTSLGQNTEAFF.

This clone was detected a few times. CDR3 sequence reads: CASSERGNEKLFF. The CDR3 nucleotides are TGTGCCAGCAGTGAGAGGGGTAATGAAAAACTGTTTTTT. The gene calls are TRBV6-1 and TRBJ1-4; TRBD1 is a possible D gene (5 bases). Germline CDR1 MNHNS, CDR2 SASEGT. This CDR3 is built from 13 residues. The ends were cut back, 3 bases at V and 4 bases at J, with 6 bases in the middle.

Comment on this clone: A read error may account for a junction end that differs from germline. The chain couples TRBV12-3 or TRBV12-4 to TRBJ1-1; no definite D call. This CDR3 contains 11 residues. DNA of the CDR3: TGTGCCAGCAGTTTGGGTGTAGAACAACCTTTT. Translation: CASSLGVEQPF.

This clone was seen more than once but under ten times. The chain employs TRBV5-4 and TRBJ2-7; 9 bases are shared with TRBD1. This CDR3 is built from 15 residues. The germline CDR1 and CDR2 sequences are SGHNT and YYREEE (reference sequence). V shed 4 bases and J 0 bases; nucleotides not matched to a gene: 5. CDR3 nucleotides: TGTGCCAGCAGCCCCCGGACAGGGGCCTCCTACGAGCAGTACTTC. Translating gives CASSPRTGASYEQYF.

V and J are TRBV24-1 and TRBJ2-1, with TRBD2 identical over 11 bases. The CDR3 length is 16 residues. Germline-derived CDR1 and CDR2 are KGHDR and SFDVKD. V lost 1 base to trimming and J lost 8 bases; unmatched junction nucleotides: 6. The CDR3 DNA reads as TGTGCCACCAGTGATTTCCTAGCGGGAGGTGGGTATGAGCAGTTCTTC. Its protein product is CATSDFLAGGGYEQFF.

The chain joins TRBV5-8 to TRBJ1-2, with unresolved D. The CDR3 length is 11 residues. V was pared by 2 bases and J by 8 bases, with 7 bases between. Germline V gene data show CDR1 as SGHTS and CDR2 as YDEGEE. CDR3 sequence reads: CASSFLRGYTF. In DNA, the CDR3 is TGTGCCAGCAGCTTTTTAAGGGGCTACACCTTC.

In its sample, this clone was seen a few times. V is TRBV19 and J is TRBJ1-1, with a weak D call TRBD1 (5 bases). From germline, CDR1 is LNHDA and CDR2 SQIVND (reference sequence). Trimming pared 4 bases from V and 0 bases from J, leaving 6 bases between. The CDR3 length is 13 residues. This chain's CDR3 is CASSKTVNTEAFF. For the CDR3, the DNA is TGTGCCAGTAGTAAGACAGTGAACACTGAAGCTTTCTTT.

The V gene is TRBV4-1, the J gene TRBJ2-1, with 10 nucleotides matching TRBD2. Germline V lookup: CDR1 MGHRA, CDR2 YSYEKL. The CDR3 spans 18 residues. Trimming at V came to 3 bases and at J to 8 bases, leaving 16 bases not matched to a gene. CDR3 DNA: TGCGCCAGCAGCCACCTAAGTAGGGGAGCGGGAGGGCCCCATGAGCAGTTCTTC. Residues: CASSHLSRGAGGPHEQFF.

The chain links TRBV3-1 (or the pseudogene TRBV3-2) to TRBJ1-2, with TRBD1 matching 8 bases. This CDR3 has 15 residues. J gave up 2 bases and V 2 bases, and 4 bases lay outside the gene matches. Germline CDR1 reads LGHDT; CDR2 reads YNNKEL (reference sequence). The CDR3 DNA reads as TGTGCCAGCAGCCAACAGGGGGCGTGGAACTATGGCTACACCTTC. Its translation is CASSQQGAWNYGYTF.

The chain is built from TRBV12-3 or TRBV12-4 and TRBJ2-5; D is tentatively TRBD1 or TRBD2 (5 bases each). V lost 7 bases to trimming and J lost 3 bases, with 12 bases between them. The CDR3 loop spans 13 amino acids. The CDR3 spells CASTYGAKETQYF. The CDR3 bases are TGTGCCAGCACCTACGGGGCTAAAGAGACCCAGTACTTC.

The genes are TRBV5-1 and TRBJ1-1, with D possibly matching TRBD1 (5 bases). Germline values: CDR1 SGHRS, CDR2 YFSETQ. There are 13 residues in the CDR3. V lost 2 bases and J lost 2, with 7 bases in between. The CDR3 spells CASSFQGNTEAFF. The CDR3 DNA reads as TGCGCCAGCAGCTTTCAGGGTAACACTGAAGCTTTCTTT.

The CDR3 DNA reads TGTGCCAGCAGCCCCACAGGGGGAGGGAATGAAAAACTGTTTTTT. It encodes CASSPTGGGNEKLFF. The chain recombines TRBV7-9 with TRBJ1-4; 8 nucleotides agree with TRBD1. Germline V CDR1 and CDR2: SEHNR, FQNEAQ (reference sequence). This CDR3 comprises 15 residues. V dropped 5 bases and J dropped 5; count of bases not matched to a gene: 7.

The genes are TRBV11-2 and TRBJ1-3, with D possibly TRBD1 on 6 matching bases. Germline lookup yields CDR1 SGHAT and CDR2 FQNNGV. The ends were cut back, 7 bases at V and 0 bases at J, with 25 bases in the middle. CDR3 length: 19 amino acids. In nucleotides, the CDR3 is TGTGCCAGCACCTTTGGGGGAACAGGGACAACTCACTCTGGAAACACCATATATTTT. As protein: CASTFGGTGTTHSGNTIYF.

The rearrangement links TRBV5-4 to TRBJ1-2; D may be TRBD1 (5 bases). Germline assignment: CDR1 SGHNT and CDR2 YYREEE (reference sequence). Trimming shortened V by 0 bases and J by 0 bases, and 9 bases separated the two germline ends. This CDR3 is 15 amino acids long. The CDR3 spells CASSLAGRANYGYTF. The CDR3 DNA sequence: TGTGCCAGCAGCTTGGCCGGCAGGGCTAACTATGGCTACACCTTC.

This sequence joins TRBV30 and TRBJ1-1, with 7 bases lining up with TRBD1. CDR1 GTSNPN and CDR2 SVGIG come from the germline V gene (reference sequence). CDR3 size: 16 residues. V lost 2 bases, J lost 1 base, and 10 bases stayed unmatched. In DNA, the CDR3 is TGTGCCTGGAGTAGGTGGAGGGGGCTTAAGAACACTGAAGCTTTCTTT. Translation gives CAWSRWRGLKNTEAFF.

This clone was observed a single time. This chain connects TRBV28 to TRBJ2-2; 8 bases fit TRBD1. The V gene's germline CDR1 is MDHEN and CDR2 SYDVKM. The V gene end was trimmed by 3 bases and the J gene end by 6 bases; junction bases not matched to a gene: 3. CDR3 length: 14 residues. The CDR3 coding sequence is TGTGCCAGCAGTTTTCAGGGGGCCTCCGGGGAGCTGTTTTTT. Translated: CASSFQGASGELFF.

The chain carries TRBV3-1 (or the pseudogene TRBV3-2) and TRBJ1-2; D gene unclear. The CDR3 runs 15 residues. The V end was cut by 1 base, the J end by 4 bases, with 13 bases between. In germline, CDR1 is LGHDT, CDR2 YNNKEL (reference sequence). Here the CDR3 reads CASSQGDGRIYGYTF. The CDR3 DNA reads TGTGCCAGCAGCCAAGGGGATGGACGGATCTATGGCTACACCTTC.

This clone was observed once. The rearrangement links TRBV11-1 to TRBJ2-5; maybe TRBD1 (6 bases). Looked up from germline, CDR1 is SGHAT and CDR2 is FQDESV (reference sequence). V lost 5 bases, J lost 2 bases, and 9 bases lay in between. There are 13 residues in the CDR3. CDR3 nucleotide sequence: TGTGCCAGCAGCAGGGGGTCGCAAGAGACCCAGTACTTC. Protein product: CASSRGSQETQYF.

The V and J genes are TRBV11-2 and TRBJ2-1; 12 bases are a match to TRBD2. The CDR3 is made up of 17 amino acids. Per the germline V gene, CDR1 is SGHAT and CDR2 is FQNNGV. The junction had 10 bases not matched to a gene; V was cut back by 1 base and J by 9 bases. CDR3 in amino acids: CASSLGRTSGRYGEQFF. The CDR3 DNA reads as TGTGCCAGCAGCTTAGGTCGTACTAGCGGGAGGTACGGTGAGCAGTTCTTC.

The chain recombines TRBV4-1 with TRBJ1-5; 10 bases match TRBD1. CDR3 length equals 15 residues. V shed 3 bases and J 6 bases; nucleotides not matched to a gene: 5. Germline CDR1 reads MGHRA; CDR2 reads YSYEKL. Here the CDR3 reads CASSHPDRGLQPQHF. CDR3 nucleotides: TGCGCCAGCAGCCACCCCGACAGGGGGCTTCAGCCCCAGCATTTT.

This clone has just a few counts. V is TRBV11-2 and J is TRBJ2-2, with D unresolved. V was cut by 5 bases and J by 1 base, with 8 bases left in between. The CDR3 runs 14 residues. Germline V gene sequence: CDR1 SGHAT, CDR2 FQNNGV. Written as DNA, the CDR3 is TGTGCCAGCAGCCCAGGATGGAACACCGGGGAGCTGTTTTTT. This codes for CASSPGWNTGELFF.

V gene TRBV6-6 combines with J gene TRBJ1-1; D unclear. The CDR3 covers 12 residues. V was pared by 0 bases and J by 8 bases, with 7 bases between. Germline loops: CDR1 MNHNY, CDR2 SVGAGI (reference sequence). The CDR3 loop is CASSYSRAEAFF. CDR3 in DNA: TGTGCCAGCAGTTACTCACGCGCCGAAGCTTTCTTT.

This chain uses TRBV6-5 with TRBJ1-6; D gene uncertain. The germline CDR1 and CDR2 sequences are MNHEY and SVGAGI. The CDR3 is 15 residues long. V was clipped by 0 bases and J by 6 bases, with 9 bases between them. CDR3 loop: CASSYSRPGNSPLHF. The CDR3 bases are TGTGCCAGCAGTTACTCGAGGCCCGGTAATTCACCCCTCCACTTT.

This clone was counted only a few times. This rearrangement joins TRBV24-1 to TRBJ1-5; D unresolved. The germline V gene encodes CDR1 KGHDR and CDR2 SFDVKD. The ends were cut back, 5 bases at V and 0 bases at J, with 7 bases in the middle. The CDR3 spans 14 residues. The CDR3 reads CATSGHNSNQPQHF. The CDR3 DNA is TGTGCCACCAGTGGTCACAATAGCAATCAGCCCCAGCATTTT.

This clone came up a few times. The J gene is TRBJ1-5, the V gene TRBV27; the D is unclear. The DNA end favors TRBJ2-3, so the J call may be wrong. CDR1 is MNHEY and CDR2 is SMNVEV in the germline V gene (reference sequence). The CDR3 covers 13 residues. Here the CDR3 reads CASRRSSNQPQYF. The CDR3 nucleotides read TGTGCCAGCAGGAGGAGTAGCAATCAGCCCCAGTATTTT.